This TCR beta chain was recovered during a study of blood T cell repertoires in COVID-19. Across the whole study: Sites across the United States, Italy and Spain contributed samples from acute and convalescent COVID-19. T cells, B-cell-depleted T cells, or PBMCs provided the cDNA or gDNA that served as material.

The CDR3 is 13 residues long. V was clipped by 6 bases and J by 2 bases; unmatched bases: 1. The protocol was immunoSEQ multiplex PCR, while the TCRdb copy is restricted to in-frame clones and leaves out a portion. Found here are over 85,000 clones, roughly 85% of them singletons; the top ten hold approximately 2%. The receptor was isolated from a man aged 45 to 65 with active COVID-19. The gene calls are TRBV12-3 or TRBV12-4 and TRBJ1-5; 7 positions agree with TRBD1. Sequences were obtained from peripheral blood. The CDR3: CASSRGGNQPQHF. Here the CDR3 DNA reads TGTGCCAGCAGCAGGGGGGGCAATCAGCCCCAGCATTTT.